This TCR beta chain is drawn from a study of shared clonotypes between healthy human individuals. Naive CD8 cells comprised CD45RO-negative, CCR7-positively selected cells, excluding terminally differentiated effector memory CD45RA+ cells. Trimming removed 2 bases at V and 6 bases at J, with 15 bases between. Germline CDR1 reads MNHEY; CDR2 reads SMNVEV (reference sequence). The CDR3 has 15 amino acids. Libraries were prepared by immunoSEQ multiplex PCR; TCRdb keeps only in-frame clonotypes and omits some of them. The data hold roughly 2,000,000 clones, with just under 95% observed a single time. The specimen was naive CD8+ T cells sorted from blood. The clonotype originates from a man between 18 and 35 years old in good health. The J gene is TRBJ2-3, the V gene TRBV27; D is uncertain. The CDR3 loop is CASSLIGPGSDTQYF. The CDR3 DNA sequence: TGTGCCAGCAGTTTAATTGGCCCTGGATCGGATACGCAGTATTTT.